This entry lists 8 T cell receptor beta chains sequenced from one sample in a study of blood T cell repertoires in COVID-19. The repertoire was sequenced with immunoSEQ multiplex PCR; TCRdb's copy has only in-frame clones and lacks some. The sample includes around 120,000 clones, 78% of them seen just once. Sequencing was performed on peripheral blood. These receptors were collected from a man aged 65 to 85 with acute or convalescent COVID-19.

The chain has TRBV18 and TRBJ2-3, with D perhaps TRBD2 (5 bases). This CDR3 has 15 amino acids. The germline V and J ends were trimmed by 3 bases and 1 base, with 11 bases remaining between them. Germline V CDR1 and CDR2: KGHSH, LQKENI. This CDR3 is CASSPRVVGTDTQYF. CDR3 sequence (DNA): TGTGCCAGCTCACCGCGGGTTGTGGGCACAGATACGCAGTATTTT.

The gene calls are TRBV6-6 and TRBJ2-7; perhaps TRBD2 as D (5 bases). This CDR3 region has 14 residues. V was shortened by 4 bases and J by 0 bases, with 10 bases between the two germline ends. Germline loops: CDR1 MNHNY, CDR2 SVGAGI (reference sequence). The CDR3 sequence: CASSWESSSYEQYF. The CDR3 bases are TGTGCCAGCAGTTGGGAGTCCAGCTCCTACGAGCAGTACTTC.

This clone was picked up one time. This chain uses TRBV19 with TRBJ2-5; D remains ambiguous. The germline V and J ends were trimmed by 4 bases and 2 bases, with 8 bases remaining between them. This CDR3 is 13 amino acids long. Germline loops: CDR1 LNHDA, CDR2 SQIVND (reference sequence). CDR3 nucleotide sequence: TGTGCCAGTAGTAGAGCAGGACAAGAGACCCAGTACTTC. Its translation: CASSRAGQETQYF. Filled out from reference TRBV19 and TRBJ2-5, the complete variable domain reads DGGITQSPKYLFRKEGQNVTLSCEQNLNHDAMYWYRQDPGQGLRLIYYSQIVNDFQKGDIAEGYSVSREKKESFPLTVTSAQKNPTAFYLCASSRAGQETQYFGPGTRLLVL.

Only one count was recorded for this clone. The rearrangement links TRBV7-6 to TRBJ1-3; 7 nucleotides align to TRBD1. This CDR3 has 17 residues. Germline V gives CDR1 SGHVS, CDR2 FNYEAQ. The V segment lost 0 bases and the J segment 0 bases; nucleotides outside the gene matches: 5. CDR3 DNA sequence: TGTGCCAGCAGCTTAGCTCCGGGACAGACCTCTGGAAACACCATATATTTT. As protein: CASSLAPGQTSGNTIYF.

The chain uses TRBV21-1 and TRBJ1-4; the D call TRBD1 from the table was never checked on the DNA. TRBV21-1 is a known pseudogene. This CDR3 has 16 residues. DNA of the CDR3: TGTGCCAGCAGCGCCACTCACAGGGAGACTAATGAAAAACTGTTTTTT. Translation: CASSATHRETNEKLFF.

This clone was counted a single time. This chain connects TRBV3-1 (or the pseudogene TRBV3-2) to TRBJ1-4, with 7 bases that match TRBD1. The CDR3 is made up of 15 amino acids. CDR1 and CDR2 from the germline V gene are LGHDT and YNNKEL (reference sequence). V trimming: 4 bases; J trimming: 4 bases; junction bases outside the gene matches: 6. The CDR3, as DNA: TGTGCCAGCAGCCCAAGGACAGGACTTAATGAAAAACTGTTTTTT. Translation: CASSPRTGLNEKLFF.

CDR3 amino acids: CASSYSGTVNQPQHF. As DNA, the CDR3 is TGTGCCAGCAGTTACTCGGGGACAGTCAATCAGCCCCAGCATTTT. The rearrangement uses TRBV6-6 and TRBJ1-5; TRBD1 matches 7 bases. CDR1 MNHNY and CDR2 SVGAGI come from the germline V gene (reference sequence). V trimming: 0 bases; J trimming: 3 bases; junction bases outside the gene matches: 2. This CDR3 is 15 amino acids long.

This clone was picked up a small number of times. This chain connects TRBV2 to TRBJ1-1; TRBD1 matches 8 bases. From germline, CDR1 is SNHLY and CDR2 FYNNEI. V shed 6 bases, J shed 6 bases, and the junction held 12 bases outside the gene matches. The CDR3 has 15 residues. The CDR3 DNA reads as TGTGCCAGCAGAGAAAAAACTCAGGGGGCCGCTGAAGCTTTCTTT. Translating gives CASREKTQGAAEAFF. The full variable domain, with the rest looked up from reference TRBV2 and TRBJ1-1, is EPEVTQTPSHQVTQMGQEVILRCVPISNHLYFYWYRQILGQKVEFLVSFYNNEISEKSEIFDDQFSVERPDGSNFTLKIRSTKLEDSAMYFCASREKTQGAAEAFFGQGTRLTVV.